This T cell receptor beta chain was profiled in a study of radiotherapy plus CTLA-4 blockade in lung cancer. Study-wide context: There were objective responses in approximately 20% of patients, and 31% had disease control. Study-wide results and limits: The study found tumor-derived TCR clones expanded in blood after radiotherapy plus ipilimumab. Reports state that early shifts in blood T cell clones, with interferon-beta, best predicted response.

Details on this clone: No antigen is known for it.

V was cut by 6 bases and J by 4 bases, with 10 bases left in between. The CDR3 runs 13 residues. Germline loops: CDR1 MNHEY, CDR2 SVGAGI. Patients with chemo-refractory metastatic non-small-cell lung cancer received focal radiation plus CTLA-4 blockade with ipilimumab. Clones were read by immunoSEQ multiplex PCR, and TCRdb kept only the in-frame ones, dropping some. Found here are about 39,000 clones, 79% of them singletons; the top ten hold around a quarter. The chain combines TRBV6-5 with TRBJ2-1; possible D gene TRBD2, 6 bases. Specimen: peripheral blood, collected from a patient treated with radiotherapy plus ipilimumab. The sequence came from a human donor with non-small cell lung cancer that progressed on radiotherapy plus ipilimumab. The CDR3, as DNA: TGTGCCAGCAGCTCCCGGGGGTACAATGAGCAGTTCTTC. Its translation is CASSSRGYNEQFF.